This TCR beta chain was identified in a study of neoadjuvant anti-PD-1 for oral cavity cancer. Study outcomes and limitations: Pretreatment Treg/Th17 ratio correlated inversely with post-treatment tumor clonality. TCR analyses covered only a few patients per response group.

TCRdb's table, derived via immunoSEQ multiplex PCR, lists solely in-frame clones and lacks some. The table records 72,000 or so clones, about 90% of them present only once. The time point here: after neoadjuvant nivolumab, at surgical resection. Patients had HPV-negative, locally advanced oral cavity squamous cell carcinoma. V shed 4 bases, J shed 2 bases, and the junction held 3 bases outside the gene matches. Germline CDR1 and CDR2: SGHDT and YYEEEE. CDR3 length: 14 amino acids. Details on this clone: The antigen is undetermined.

This clonotype was obtained from a person aged 35 to 85 with oral cavity squamous cell carcinoma. The rearrangement uses TRBV5-6 and TRBJ2-1; 7 bases are shared with TRBD1. The material was PBMCs, obtained after nivolumab (anti-PD-1) treatment. CDR3 in DNA: TGTGCCAGCAGCGGACAGGTAACCTACAATGAGCAGTTCTTC. It codes for CASSGQVTYNEQFF.